The clone carrying this T cell receptor beta chain showed up many times. The entry originates in a study of HIV-infected children after antiretroviral therapy interruption. On the study more broadly: Children had CD4+ above 500, viral load below 50 copies/ml, either treatment arm. Samples from the continuous-treatment group were taken at weeks 0, 48 and 150.

Germline loops: CDR1 DFQATT, CDR2 SNEGSKA (reference sequence). V was pared by 0 bases and J by 7 bases, with 19 bases between. This CDR3 spans 16 amino acids. Specified treatment: PENTA 11 planned treatment interruption arm or continuous ART arm. Sorting from thawed PBMCs isolated naive CD4+ CD45RA+ CD45RO- T cells. Unique molecular identifiers were included in an RNA-based 3' RACE TCR library. TCRdb itself ran the 3' RACE reads through MiXCR, one entry per CDR3 protein. The sample consists of about 46,000 distinct CDR3 sequences, roughly 4.5% of them appearing once. The chain has TRBV20-1 and TRBJ2-1, with a possible D match to TRBD1 (5 bases). This specimen was CD45RA+ CD4+ T cells from PBMCs, pooled from several time points, taken from a donor given antiretroviral therapy, either interrupted or continuous. Subset described: naive CD4+ CD45RA+ CD45RO- T cells. This receptor was identified in a pool of human donors with HIV. The CDR3 DNA reads TGCAGTGCTAGAGAGGTGGCAGGGTGGGGAAAGAATGAGCAGTTCTTC. This codes for CSAREVAGWGKNEQFF.